This T cell receptor (beta chain) was identified in a study of post-analysis software for immune sequencing data. Study results and caveats: Patients used about 5 TRBV segments, including TRBV5-6, TRBV5-1 and TRBV20-1, more often than controls. The study found significantly lower normalized Chao1 diversity in multiple sclerosis patients than in controls.

As concerns this clonotype: The antigen remains unidentified.

Trimming removed 3 bases from V and 8 bases from J, with 17 bases in between. The CDR3 length is 16 residues. Libraries were made from TCR beta cDNA, and they carried unique molecular identifiers. From around 1 to 10 million T cells, roughly 0.5 million cDNA molecules were obtained. One entry per CDR3 protein, called by TCRdb with MiXCR from the PCR reads. The repertoire holds about 430,000 distinct CDR3 sequences, with approximately 38% as singletons. The source material was blood. V usage is TRBV12-3 or TRBV12-4 and J usage is TRBJ1-6; D uncertain. The receptor's source is a girl between 2 and 10 years old with multiple sclerosis. In DNA, the CDR3 is TGTGCCAGCAGTTTGGTCAGGTCGTATGTAGATTCACCCCTCCACTTT. It is translated as CASSLVRSYVDSPLHF.